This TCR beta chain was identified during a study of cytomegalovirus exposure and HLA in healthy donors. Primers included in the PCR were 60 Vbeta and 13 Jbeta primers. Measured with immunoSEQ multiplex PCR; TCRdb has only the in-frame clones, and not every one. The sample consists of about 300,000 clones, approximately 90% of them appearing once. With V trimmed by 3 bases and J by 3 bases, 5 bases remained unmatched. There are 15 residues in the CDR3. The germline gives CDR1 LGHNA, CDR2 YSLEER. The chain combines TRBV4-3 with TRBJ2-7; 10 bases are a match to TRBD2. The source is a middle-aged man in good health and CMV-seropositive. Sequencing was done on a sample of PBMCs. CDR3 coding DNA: TGCGCCAGCAGCCAGGGGACTAGCGTCGACTACGAGCAGTACTTC. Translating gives CASSQGTSVDYEQYF.